What follows are 27 T cell receptor beta chains derived from one specimen sequenced in a study of tissue T cells after allogeneic stem cell transplantation (dated 2022 in TCRdb). The sample's time point label is to be understood as: human tissue collected at research (rapid) autopsy. The method behind the library was the immunoSEQ multiplex PCR assay. TCRdb provides this immuneACCESS table in a form limited to in-frame rearrangements. Some clones are lacking; in checked studies, under half of them reflect an unresolved V gene, and why the rest are absent is not known. The sample profile shows some 11,000 clones; 70% of them were found once. The ten largest clones add up to around 14% of the sample. Sequencing was performed on tissue from the right colon, taken at autopsy. The receptor source for this set is a woman aged 18-50 years with breast cancer.

In this sample, this clone turned up a few times. This chain joins TRBV12-3 or TRBV12-4 and TRBJ2-2; D not certain. The CDR3 contains 11 residues. With 7 bases removed from V and 7 bases from J, the gap between germline ends came to 7 bases. The CDR3 DNA reads TGTGCCAGCACCCCGGACGGGGAGCTGTTTTTT. Amino acid sequence: CASTPDGELFF.

V and J are TRBV5-6 and TRBJ1-3; D gene unclear. The CDR3 totals 16 residues. V was cut by 1 base and J by 0 bases, with 11 bases left in between. Per the germline V gene, CDR1 is SGHDT and CDR2 is YYEEEE. CDR3 sequence reads: CASSLLGKGSGNTIYF. The CDR3 DNA reads as TGTGCCAGCAGCTTGCTAGGGAAAGGCTCTGGAAACACCATATATTTT. The full variable domain, in which reference TRBV5-6 and TRBJ1-3 provide the parts outside the CDR3, is DAGVTQSPTHLIKTRGQQVTLRCSPKSGHDTVSWYQQALGQGPQFIFQYYEEEERQRGNFPDRFSGHQFPNYSSELNVNALLLGDSALYLCASSLLGKGSGNTIYFGEGSWLTVV.

Judged by abundance, this clone is medium-sized. V usage is TRBV7-9 and J usage is TRBJ2-3; D uncertain. Germline CDR1 and CDR2: SEHNR and FQNEAQ (reference sequence). CDR3 length: 13 residues. The germline V and J ends were trimmed by 4 bases and 6 bases, with 11 bases remaining between them. This chain's CDR3 is CASSWTHEDTQYF. The DNA for the CDR3 is TGTGCCAGCAGCTGGACGCACGAGGATACGCAGTATTTT.

The count of this clone is one. V is TRBV12-3 or TRBV12-4 and J is TRBJ2-2, with D uncertain. V lost 3 bases, J lost 7 bases, and 9 bases lay in between. The CDR3 runs to 13 residues. The CDR3 sequence is CASSFAADGELFF. CDR3 nucleotide sequence: TGTGCCAGCAGTTTTGCGGCAGACGGGGAGCTGTTTTTT.

The CDR3 loop reads CASSELAGGPNEQFF. The DNA of the CDR3 is TGTGCCAGCAGTGAACTAGCGGGAGGGCCCAATGAGCAGTTCTTC. The chain has TRBV6-1 and TRBJ2-1; 12 positions agree with TRBD2. There are 15 residues in the CDR3. The ends lost 2 bases at V and 6 bases at J; junction bases unmatched: 2. Germline assignment: CDR1 MNHNS and CDR2 SASEGT.

This chain connects TRBV6-4 to TRBJ2-7; D remains ambiguous. Germline V gene data show CDR1 as MRHNA and CDR2 as SNTAGT. The CDR3 consists of 15 residues. Deletions cut 2 bases from V and 0 bases from J, with 11 bases between. CDR3 loop: CASSDGMGSSYEQYF. Written as DNA, the CDR3 is TGTGCCAGCAGTGACGGGATGGGTAGCTCCTACGAGCAGTACTTC.

V gene TRBV28 combines with J gene TRBJ2-5, with TRBD2 as a possible D gene (6 bases). The ends were cut back, 6 bases at V and 2 bases at J, with 13 bases in the middle. The CDR3 is 14 amino acids. Germline assignment: CDR1 MDHEN and CDR2 SYDVKM. The CDR3 DNA sequence: TGTGCCAGCAGCCTGTTAGCGGCTCAAGAGACCCAGTACTTC. It translates to CASSLLAAQETQYF.

The rearrangement uses TRBV12-3 or TRBV12-4 and TRBJ1-5; D uncertain. V was shortened by 7 bases and J by 6 bases, with 10 bases between the two germline ends. The CDR3 is 12 amino acids. CDR3 DNA: TGTGCCAGCAACCAACAGTTTCAGCCCCAGCATTTT. Protein sequence: CASNQQFQPQHF.

The rearrangement links TRBV15 to TRBJ2-1; D gene ambiguous. The V end was cut by 6 bases, the J end by 0 bases, with 6 bases between. The CDR3 sequence is 13 residues long. Germline CDR1 and CDR2: LNHNV and YYDKDF (reference sequence). The CDR3 DNA is TGTGCCACCAGGAAGAGCTCCTACAATGAGCAGTTCTTC. Its translation: CATRKSSYNEQFF.

The chain joins TRBV3-1 (or the pseudogene TRBV3-2) to TRBJ2-1, with D uncertain. This CDR3 is 12 amino acids long. V was trimmed by 4 bases and J by 6 bases, leaving 7 bases between them. In germline, CDR1 is LGHDT, CDR2 YNNKEL (reference sequence). The CDR3 spells CASSPVGNEQFF. The CDR3 nucleotides are TGTGCCAGCAGCCCCGTGGGCAATGAGCAGTTCTTC.

The gene calls are TRBV19 and TRBJ2-7; the D gene is possibly TRBD1 (6 bases). The CDR3 runs to 13 residues. With 7 bases removed from V and 3 bases from J, the gap between germline ends came to 13 bases. The germline CDR1 and CDR2 sequences are LNHDA and SQIVND (reference sequence). This chain's CDR3 is CASKGIGGYEQYF. CDR3 coding DNA: TGTGCCAGTAAAGGGATAGGGGGCTACGAGCAGTACTTC.

The chain couples TRBV30 to TRBJ2-7; D not resolved. Germline V gene sequence: CDR1 GTSNPN, CDR2 SVGIG (reference sequence). This CDR3 contains 12 residues. V gave up 3 bases and J gave up 3 bases, with 9 bases separating them. The CDR3: CAWSADNYEQYF. CDR3 bases: TGTGCCTGGAGCGCTGACAACTACGAGCAGTACTTC.

This chain connects TRBV19 to TRBJ2-7, with TRBD2 identical over 10 bases. Germline V gene data show CDR1 as LNHDA and CDR2 as SQIVND (reference sequence). V dropped 6 bases and J dropped 3; count of bases not matched to a gene: 11. This CDR3 comprises 16 residues. The CDR3 is CASSPFSSGGNYEQYF. The DNA for the CDR3 is TGTGCCAGTAGCCCCTTTTCTAGCGGGGGTAACTACGAGCAGTACTTC.

This clone was counted a few times. The rearrangement joins TRBV2 to TRBJ1-5, with TRBD1 as a possible D gene (6 bases). V lost 7 bases, J lost 5 bases, and 18 bases lay in between. CDR1 is SNHLY and CDR2 is FYNNEI in the germline V gene. The CDR3 extends over 15 amino acids. CDR3 in DNA: TGTGCCAGCACTGGGCAGGGGACGGGCGATCAGCCCCAGCATTTT. It codes for CASTGQGTGDQPQHF.

The chain employs TRBV3-1 (or the pseudogene TRBV3-2) and TRBJ1-1; D uncertain. The germline V gene has CDR1 LGHDT and CDR2 YNNKEL (reference sequence). The V gene lost 8 bases and the J gene lost 6 bases, with 10 bases spanning the gap. The CDR3 consists of 11 residues. CDR3 in DNA: TGTGCCAGCGCTGAGGGCGCTGAAGCTTTCTTT. This translates into CASAEGAEAFF.

The chain couples TRBV27 to TRBJ2-7; TRBD2 matches 7 bases. In germline, CDR1 is MNHEY, CDR2 SMNVEV (reference sequence). The CDR3 has 16 residues. J was trimmed by 6 bases and V by 1 base; bases with no gene match: 12. The CDR3 spells CASSLWDGTTGGEQYF. CDR3 sequence (DNA): TGTGCCAGCAGTTTATGGGACGGGACTACCGGAGGCGAGCAGTACTTC.

This chain links TRBV5-1 with TRBJ2-7; D unclear. V dropped 4 bases and J dropped 6 bases, with 17 bases sitting between them. This CDR3 is built from 14 residues. CDR1 SGHRS and CDR2 YFSETQ come from the germline V gene. The CDR3 loop reads CASSPSVGSGEQYF. The DNA of the CDR3 is TGCGCCAGCAGCCCGAGTGTAGGTTCAGGCGAGCAGTACTTC.

This clone was seen more than once but under ten times. The V and J genes are TRBV4-2 and TRBJ2-2; 7 nucleotides line up with TRBD2. Germline assignment: CDR1 LGHNA and CDR2 YNFKEQ. The CDR3 contains 16 residues. The V and J ends lost 2 bases and 5 bases, in that order; junction bases with no gene match: 8. The CDR3 protein is CASSQNRGGGTGELFF. In nucleotides, the CDR3 is TGTGCCAGCAGCCAAAACCGCGGGGGAGGGACCGGGGAGCTGTTTTTT.

This chain connects TRBV6-1 to TRBJ2-3; 10 nucleotides agree with TRBD2. There are 17 residues in the CDR3. Germline lookup yields CDR1 MNHNS and CDR2 SASEGT. V dropped 4 bases and J dropped 0; count of bases not matched to a gene: 7. The CDR3 coding sequence is TGTGCCAGCAGTGGGCCGCTAGCGGGAGAAAGCACAGATACGCAGTATTTT. Translating it yields CASSGPLAGESTDTQYF.

The CDR3: CASSQDRARLSTSSYNEQFF. Written as DNA, the CDR3 is TGCGCCAGCAGCCAGGACAGGGCGCGGCTTTCCACCAGCTCCTACAATGAGCAGTTCTTC. This chain uses TRBV4-1 with TRBJ2-1; 8 bases fit TRBD1. Trimming took 3 bases from V and 0 from J; bases not matched to a gene: 16. Germline V CDR1 and CDR2: MGHRA, YSYEKL. This CDR3 has 20 residues.

By sample share, this clone is medium-sized (0.01 to 0.1%). The chain is built from TRBV6-5 and TRBJ2-5, with a possible D match to TRBD2 (5 bases). CDR1 MNHEY and CDR2 SVGAGI come from the germline V gene. The CDR3 covers 14 residues. V lost 6 bases to trimming and J lost 5 bases, with 16 bases between them. The CDR3 DNA is TGTGCCAGCAGGCGGGCGGAAGGCAGGGAGACCCAGTACTTC. This codes for CASRRAEGRETQYF.

The chain combines TRBV5-4 with TRBJ1-1; D unresolved. Germline CDR1 and CDR2: SGHNT and YYREEE (reference sequence). V was trimmed by 3 bases and J by 4 bases, leaving 13 bases between them. This CDR3 comprises 14 residues. The DNA for the CDR3 is TGTGCCAGCAGCTCAAGAGGAGGAACCACTGAAGCTTTCTTT. Translated: CASSSRGGTTEAFF.

This clone has more than one count but fewer than ten. This sample also contains other DNA sequences that code for the same CDR3. The gene calls are TRBV3-1 (or the pseudogene TRBV3-2) and TRBJ1-4; the D is unclear. The CDR3 extends over 16 amino acids. The ends were cut back, 3 bases at V and 0 bases at J, with 11 bases in the middle. CDR1 and CDR2 (germline): LGHDT, YNNKEL (reference sequence). The CDR3 DNA reads as TGTGCCAGCAGCCACCTATTACAGTCAACTAATGAAAAACTGTTTTTT. This encodes CASSHLLQSTNEKLFF.

The chain recombines TRBV5-1 with TRBJ2-3; D is unresolved. This CDR3 has 12 amino acids. In germline, CDR1 is SGHRS, CDR2 YFSETQ. Trimming stripped 0 bases from V and 6 bases from J, with 5 bases between. The CDR3 bases are TGCGCCAGCAGCTTGGAGCCGGATACGCAGTATTTT. Residues: CASSLEPDTQYF.

This clone was seen a few times. V gene TRBV6-2 or TRBV6-3 combines with J gene TRBJ2-5, with 9 bases fitting TRBD2. The CDR3 totals 16 residues. CDR1 MNHEY and CDR2 SVGEGT come from the germline V gene. Unmatched junction bases numbered 6, after V lost 4 bases and J lost 0 bases. Here the CDR3 DNA reads TGTGCCAGCAGTTTGGGACTAGCTTCGTACCAAGAGACCCAGTACTTC. Residues: CASSLGLASYQETQYF.

This clone was detected a few times. This chain joins TRBV3-1 (or the pseudogene TRBV3-2) and TRBJ2-1, with D possibly being TRBD1 (6 bases). This CDR3 is 12 amino acids long. CDR1 and CDR2 (germline): LGHDT, YNNKEL (reference sequence). V dropped 0 bases and J dropped 15 bases, with 12 bases sitting between them. CDR3 protein: CASSQDSRGVFF. CDR3 bases: TGTGCCAGCAGCCAAGATTCCAGGGGTGTGTTCTTC.

V usage is TRBV6-5 and J usage is TRBJ1-2; tentatively, D is TRBD1 (5 bases). CDR3 length: 15 residues. V shed 2 bases and J shed 8 bases, with 18 bases lying between them. Germline values: CDR1 MNHEY, CDR2 SVGAGI. CDR3 sequence reads: CASSYQSSRADGYTF. The CDR3 bases are TGTGCCAGCAGTTACCAGAGCTCCAGGGCGGACGGCTACACCTTC.